One and the same sample provided the 20 T cell receptor beta chains below, sequenced in a study of tumor and adjacent non-tumor tissue in lung cancer. This sample's RNA came from whole unsorted tissue. The library came from three nested PCR rounds adapted from ARM-PCR protocols. TCRdb itself ran the multiplex PCR reads through MiXCR, one entry per CDR3 protein. The sample includes around 120,000 distinct CDR3 sequences, over 65% of them seen just once. Sample: lung tumor tissue. The receptor set was obtained from a man aged 30-40 years with non-small cell lung cancer.

The V gene is TRBV6-2 or TRBV6-3, the J gene TRBJ1-2; 10 bases map to TRBD1. The CDR3 totals 17 residues. V dropped 6 bases and J dropped 12; count of bases not matched to a gene: 22. In germline, CDR1 is MNHEY, CDR2 SVGEGT. The CDR3 DNA reads TGTGCCAGCAGCCCTTCGGGGACAGGGGCTTCAAACTATGGTAACACCTTC. It specifies CASSPSGTGASNYGNTF.

This clonotype appeared many times. V and J are TRBV4-2 and TRBJ2-2, with D perhaps TRBD1 (6 bases). V shed 3 bases and J shed 6 bases, with 11 bases lying between them. This CDR3 has 14 residues. Germline V gene lookup returns CDR1 LGHNA and CDR2 YNFKEQ. The CDR3 DNA reads as TGTGCCAGCAGCCACTACTCAGGGGCCGGGGAGCTGTTTTTT. Its protein is CASSHYSGAGELFF.

This chain joins TRBV4-1 and TRBJ1-4; D is ambiguous. The CDR3 has 17 amino acids. V was pared by 4 bases and J by 0 bases, with 15 bases between. CDR1 and CDR2 from the germline V gene are MGHRA and YSYEKL. CDR3 sequence: CASSRFVGFTTNEKLFF. Here the CDR3 DNA reads TGCGCCAGCAGCCGTTTTGTTGGGTTTACAACTAATGAAAAACTGTTTTTT.

V and J are TRBV20-1 and TRBJ2-1; 7 bases map to TRBD2. The CDR3 is made up of 15 amino acids. The germline V gene has CDR1 DFQATT and CDR2 SNEGSKA (reference sequence). V dropped 6 bases and J dropped 7; count of bases not matched to a gene: 15. CDR3 region: CSALSGAGVKNEQFF. CDR3 in DNA: TGCAGTGCACTGAGCGGGGCGGGAGTAAAGAATGAGCAGTTCTTC.

A note on this clonotype: Sequence at one end of the junction differs from germline and may be a read error. The chain recombines TRBV7-9 with TRBJ2-7; TRBD2 agrees at 9 bases. The germline CDR1 and CDR2 sequences are SEHNR and FQNEAQ (reference sequence). The CDR3 consists of 17 residues. The CDR3 bases are TGTGCCAGAAGCTCCTTTCCCCAGCGGGAGGACGCCTACGAACAGTACTTT. Amino acid sequence: CARSSFPQREDAYEQYF.

This clonotype showed up just once. A much larger clone sits a single nucleotide away, making a read error possible. The chain couples TRBV20-1 to TRBJ1-1; no definite D call. Trimming took 6 bases from V and 2 from J, leaving 7 bases between them. The length of the CDR3 is 11 residues. Germline V CDR1 and CDR2: DFQATT, SNEGSKA (reference sequence). CDR3: CSAGLNTEAFF. The CDR3 coding sequence is TGCAGTGCCGGGTTAAACACTGAAGCTTTCTTT.

A note on this clonotype: This may be a read error: a much more frequent sequence differs by one nucleotide. This chain links TRBV4-2 with TRBJ2-3, with TRBD2 matching 9 bases. This CDR3 is 17 amino acids long. Per the germline V gene, CDR1 is LGHNA and CDR2 is YNFKEQ. This chain's CDR3 is CPSSQDWAGGPRDTQYF. The DNA of the CDR3 is TGTCCCAGCAGCCAAGATTGGGCGGGAGGGCCGCGGGATACGCAGTATTTT.

About this clonotype itself: One end of the junction varies from germline; a read error may be responsible. The chain carries TRBV12-3 or TRBV12-4 and TRBJ2-5, with D uncertain. The CDR3 is made up of 12 amino acids. CDR3 nucleotide sequence: TGTGCCAGCAGTTTGCGGTACGAGACCCGGTACTTC. Amino acid sequence: CASSLRYETRYF.

The V gene is TRBV6-1, the J gene TRBJ2-5, with 8 bases that match TRBD2. Germline V lookup: CDR1 MNHNS, CDR2 SASEGT. The CDR3 runs 18 residues. The trim removed 6 bases at V and 5 bases at J, leaving 20 bases unmatched. CDR3 sequence: CASSRTPGLAGYCETQYF. The CDR3 bases are TGTGCCAGCAGCCGGACCCCGGGATTAGCGGGATATTGTGAGACCCAGTACTTC.

As regards this clonotype: This may arise from a read error, as a much more abundant clone is one base away. This chain uses TRBV6-2 or TRBV6-3 with TRBJ2-5; 9 nucleotides line up with TRBD1. The V gene's germline CDR1 is MNHEY and CDR2 SVGEGT. This CDR3 contains 14 residues. CDR3: CVSRGQGIQETQYF. CDR3 DNA sequence: TGTGTCAGCAGGGGACAGGGAATACAAGAGACCCAGTACTTC.

Regarding this clonotype: The junction shows a germline mismatch at one end, possibly a read error. The J gene is TRBJ2-1, the V gene TRBV10-2; 13 bases are a match to TRBD2. This CDR3 has 16 amino acids. Germline CDR1 is WSHSY and CDR2 is SAAADI. CDR3 coding DNA: TGCGTCAGCAGGGCCGGGACTAGCGGGGCCTACAATGAGCAGTTCTTC. It yields the protein CVSRAGTSGAYNEQFF.

With respect to this clonotype: This may come from a read error, since a much larger clone is one base off. This chain connects TRBV12-3 or TRBV12-4 to TRBJ2-5; no definite D call. V lost 5 bases and J lost 7, with 14 bases in between. The CDR3 runs to 13 residues. The CDR3 reads CASSARNEVTQYF. The CDR3 DNA follows: TGTGCCAGCAGTGCCCGGAACGAAGTGACCCAGTACTTC.

This clonotype occurred a few times. At one end, the junction sequence differs from germline, possibly due to a read error. J is TRBJ1-1 and V is TRBV11-2; possibly TRBD1 for D (5 bases). CDR1 SGHAT and CDR2 FQNNGV come from the germline V gene. The CDR3 is 13 residues long. The CDR3 nucleotides are TGTACCAGCAGCTTAGCGGCAGGACGGGGGGGTTTCTTT. Translated: CTSSLAAGRGGFF.

This clonotype has a count of ten or more. The chain joins TRBV29-1 to TRBJ1-1; D is unclear. This CDR3 contains 12 residues. From germline, CDR1 is SQVTM and CDR2 ANQGSEA. V was pared by 6 bases and J by 11 bases, with 19 bases between. The CDR3 protein is CSVERENIHAFF. In DNA form, the CDR3 reads TGCAGCGTCGAACGAGAGAACATCCACGCTTTCTTT.

As concerns this clonotype: Sequence at one end of the junction differs from germline and may be a read error. The rearrangement uses TRBV11-2 and TRBJ1-1, with TRBD1 identical over 7 bases. CDR1 is SGHAT, CDR2 FQNNGV, per germline. The CDR3 contains 14 residues. CDR3 sequence (DNA): TGTGCCGGCAGCATCGGGACAGCCAACATTGAAGCTCTCTTT. As protein: CAGSIGTANIEALF.

This clonotype occurred a few times. The chain has TRBV24-1 and TRBJ1-5, with D uncertain. Between the trimmed V and J ends, which lost 3 bases and 2 bases, there was a span of 13 bases. CDR1 KGHDR and CDR2 SFDVKD come from the germline V gene. CDR3 size: 16 residues. This CDR3 reads CATSDRLGLGNQPQHF. The CDR3 bases are TGTGCCACCAGTGATCGTTTGGGGTTGGGCAATCAGCCCCAGCATTTT.

Points on this clonotype: A read error may be the cause here, since a much bigger clone is one base away. The chain joins TRBV20-1 to TRBJ2-3, with unresolved D. V lost 3 bases, J lost 1 base, and 11 bases lay in between. The CDR3 is made up of 14 amino acids. CDR1 and CDR2 (germline): DFQATT, SNEGSKA (reference sequence). The CDR3 nucleotides are TGCAGTGCTAGCCGATCGACGGGCACAGATACGCAGTATTTT. Translation: CSASRSTGTDTQYF.

About this clonotype: Given a much more abundant clone one base away, this may be a read error. For the CDR3, the DNA is TGTGCCAGCACCGACCCGGGACACGGCAATGGCTACACCTTC. Translating it yields CASTDPGHGNGYTF. The chain has TRBV6-2 or TRBV6-3 and TRBJ1-2; D possibly corresponds to TRBD1 (6 bases). V shed 7 bases and J shed 6 bases, with 18 bases lying between them. The CDR3 covers 14 residues. Germline loops: CDR1 MNHEY, CDR2 SVGEGT.

About this clonotype itself: The CDR3 end shows no conserved phenylalanine or tryptophan, and so a read error is likely. The chain joins TRBV11-2 to TRBJ2-7, with 9 bases identical to TRBD1. Looked up from germline, CDR1 is SGHAT and CDR2 is FQNNGV. The CDR3 has 15 amino acids. The CDR3 sequence is CASSLEGQGVYEQYY. The CDR3 DNA sequence: TGTGCTAGCAGCCTGGAGGGACAGGGTGTCTACGAGCAGTACTAC.

Note on this clonotype: This sequence may be a read error, since a much larger clone differs from it by one base. This chain connects TRBV7-3 to TRBJ1-1; D possibly corresponds to TRBD1 (6 bases). The germline V and J ends were trimmed by 6 bases and 3 bases, with 14 bases remaining between them. The CDR3 loop spans 14 amino acids. CDR1 is SGHTA, CDR2 FQGTGA, per germline. The DNA of the CDR3 is TGTGCCAGCAGGAGACAGGCGATAGACACTGAAGCTTTCTTT. Its translation is CASRRQAIDTEAFF.